A selection of T cell receptor beta chains follows, all from one sample in a study of shared clonotypes between healthy human individuals. Clones were sequenced by immunoSEQ multiplex PCR, and TCRdb holds only the in-frame ones, with some missing. The data contain about 690,000 clones, less than 95% of them singletons. Sequencing was carried out using memory CD8+ T cells from PBMCs. These receptors all stem from a man younger than 35 in good health. Some clones in this sample may be carry-over from other donors' samples. Each CDR3 is given with its conserved first and last residue. A D gene is named only where the DNA matches it firmly. The size of a clone is reported for some rows only, either as once, few or many, or as a class for expanded clones.

j_gene: TRBJ2-7
abundance: .
d_gene: .
v_gene: TRBV11-2
CDR3nt: TGTGCCAGCAGCCTCGGTCCGGGGGACCTCTACGAGCAGTACTTC
CDR3aa: CASSLGPGDLYEQYF

j_gene: TRBJ2-7
abundance: .
d_gene: TRBD2
v_gene: TRBV19
CDR3nt: TGTGCCAGTAGTGCATGGACTAGCGGCCACTACGAGCAGTACTTC
CDR3aa: CASSAWTSGHYEQYF

j_gene: TRBJ1-1
abundance: .
d_gene: .
v_gene: TRBV6-1
CDR3nt: TGTGCCAGCAGTGATTGGGCCAGGGCCACTGAAGCTTTCTTT
CDR3aa: CASSDWARATEAFF

j_gene: TRBJ2-7
abundance: .
d_gene: TRBD2
v_gene: TRBV4-3
CDR3nt: TGCGCCAGCAGCCAAATAGCGGGAGGACGCTACGAGCAGTACTTC
CDR3aa: CASSQIAGGRYEQYF

j_gene: TRBJ2-1
abundance: .
d_gene: TRBD2
v_gene: TRBV9
CDR3nt: TGTGCCAGCAGCGTAGCTTGGGGACTAGCGGGAGGGAATGAGCAGTTCTTC
CDR3aa: CASSVAWGLAGGNEQFF

j_gene: TRBJ1-5
abundance: .
d_gene: .
v_gene: TRBV5-3
CDR3nt: TGTGCCAGAAGCGCAGAGACCCAGGGGCCCCAGCATTTT
CDR3aa: CARSAETQGPQHF

j_gene: TRBJ2-1
abundance: .
d_gene: .
v_gene: TRBV5-8
CDR3nt: TGTGCCAGCAGCTTGAGGAGGGGCTGGAATGAGCAGTTCTTC
CDR3aa: CASSLRRGWNEQFF

j_gene: TRBJ1-2
abundance: .
d_gene: .
v_gene: TRBV13
CDR3nt: TGTGCCAGCAGCTTAGGACTCAACTATGGCTACACCTTC
CDR3aa: CASSLGLNYGYTF

j_gene: TRBJ1-1
abundance: .
d_gene: TRBD1
v_gene: TRBV7-8
CDR3nt: TGTGCCAGCACCCAGACAGGGATGAACACTGAAGCTTTCTTT
CDR3aa: CASTQTGMNTEAFF

j_gene: TRBJ2-5
abundance: once
d_gene: .
v_gene: TRBV6-5
CDR3nt: TGTGCCAGCAGTTACTCTCCAGGGAATGCTTGGGAGACCCAGTACTTC
CDR3aa: CASSYSPGNAWETQYF

j_gene: TRBJ1-5
abundance: .
d_gene: .
v_gene: TRBV6-1
CDR3nt: TGTGCCAGCAGTGAGGTTTGGGAGGGGCTCAATCAGCCCCAGCATTTT
CDR3aa: CASSEVWEGLNQPQHF

j_gene: TRBJ2-7
abundance: .
d_gene: .
v_gene: TRBV7-9
CDR3nt: TGTGCCAGCAGCCCCTTAGGCAGGTCGCACTACGAGCAGTACTTC
CDR3aa: CASSPLGRSHYEQYF

j_gene: TRBJ1-5
abundance: .
d_gene: .
v_gene: TRBV9
CDR3nt: TGTGCCAGCAGCGTAGAAGTTGGGGCAAGTGCTCAGCCCCAGCATTTT
CDR3aa: CASSVEVGASAQPQHF

j_gene: TRBJ2-3
abundance: .
d_gene: TRBD2
v_gene: TRBV27
CDR3nt: TGTGCCAGCAGTGCCAATCTAGCGGGTGGCACAGATACGCAGTATTTT
CDR3aa: CASSANLAGGTDTQYF

j_gene: TRBJ2-3
abundance: .
d_gene: .
v_gene: TRBV4-2
CDR3nt: TGTGCCAGCAGCCAAGATCGGCTGCTTGGGGGCACAGATACGCAGTATTTT
CDR3aa: CASSQDRLLGGTDTQYF

j_gene: TRBJ1-4
abundance: .
d_gene: .
v_gene: TRBV28
CDR3nt: TGTGCCAGCAGTTCCCCGGGTGTGACACCCGGCGGCAGGGAAAAACTGTTTTTT
CDR3aa: CASSSPGVTPGGREKLFF

j_gene: TRBJ1-2
abundance: .
d_gene: .
v_gene: TRBV4-3
CDR3nt: TGCGCCAGCAGCCAAGGACGCGCGGGATATGGCTACACCTTC
CDR3aa: CASSQGRAGYGYTF

j_gene: TRBJ1-2
abundance: .
d_gene: TRBD1
v_gene: TRBV27
CDR3nt: TGTGCCAGCAGTAGGGGGCGCTTCTATGGCTACACCTTC
CDR3aa: CASSRGRFYGYTF

j_gene: TRBJ2-3
abundance: .
d_gene: .
v_gene: TRBV19
CDR3nt: TGTGCCAGTACCCCGATAGCGGTAAAGAGCACAGATACGCAGTATTTT
CDR3aa: CASTPIAVKSTDTQYF

j_gene: TRBJ2-1
abundance: .
d_gene: TRBD2
v_gene: TRBV7-3
CDR3nt: TGTGCCAGCAGCTCAGGACTAGCGTATGGGTCGTACAATGAGCAGTTCTTC
CDR3aa: CASSSGLAYGSYNEQFF

j_gene: TRBJ2-7
abundance: once
d_gene: TRBD2
v_gene: TRBV7-9
CDR3nt: TGTGCCAGCAGCGCTATGACTAGCGGGAAGTACGAGCAGTACTTC
CDR3aa: CASSAMTSGKYEQYF

j_gene: TRBJ2-7
abundance: .
d_gene: .
v_gene: TRBV10-1
CDR3nt: TGCGCCAGCAGTGAGGGTTTATCCTACGAGCAGTACTTC
CDR3aa: CASSEGLSYEQYF

j_gene: TRBJ1-1
abundance: few
d_gene: .
v_gene: TRBV27
CDR3nt: TGTGCCAGCAGGAGGGGGAACACTGAAGCTTTCTTT
CDR3aa: CASRRGNTEAFF

j_gene: TRBJ2-7
abundance: .
d_gene: TRBD1
v_gene: TRBV28
CDR3nt: TGTGCCAGCAGTTCCTCCATTCGTCCGGGACAGGGGGCATTGTACGAGCAGTACTTC
CDR3aa: CASSSSIRPGQGALYEQYF

j_gene: TRBJ1-4
abundance: .
d_gene: .
v_gene: TRBV7-9
CDR3nt: TGTGCCAGCAGGCAAACTCAAGTTAAGGGCGAAAAACTGTTTTTT
CDR3aa: CASRQTQVKGEKLFF

j_gene: TRBJ1-6
abundance: .
d_gene: .
v_gene: TRBV25-1
CDR3nt: TGTGCCAGCAGTCGAGAGGACAGCTATAATTCACCCCTCCACTTT
CDR3aa: CASSREDSYNSPLHF

j_gene: TRBJ2-7
abundance: .
d_gene: TRBD2
v_gene: TRBV15
CDR3nt: TGTGCCACCAGCAGGGGAGCCGGGACTAGCGGCTACGAGCAGTACTTC
CDR3aa: CATSRGAGTSGYEQYF